Detailed here is one TCR beta chain. Clones were read by immunoSEQ multiplex PCR, and TCRdb kept only the in-frame ones, dropping some. Among around 170,000 clones listed, roughly four fifths were seen once. The data stem from a study of blood T cell repertoires in COVID-19. Study-level information: In each case, the material was cDNA or gDNA derived from T cells, B-cell-depleted T cells, or PBMCs.

Germline V gene sequence: CDR1 SQVTM, CDR2 ANQGSEA. The CDR3 length is 13 residues. V trimming: 6 bases; J trimming: 5 bases; junction bases outside the gene matches: 9. The sequence was obtained from a man between 45 and 60 years old who had recovered from COVID-19. V usage is TRBV29-1 and J usage is TRBJ2-7; TRBD1 aligns across 8 bases. Sequenced: PBMCs or T cells enriched from blood (not recorded which). The CDR3 bases are TGCAGCGTGTGGCAGGGGGCGGGCGACGAGCAGTACTTC. This gives the protein CSVWQGAGDEQYF.